Listed here are 12 T cell receptor beta chains from one sample, sequenced in a study of early T cells in non-severe SARS-CoV-2 infection. TCRdb reprocessed the 5' RACE reads via MiXCR and lists one record per CDR3 protein. The sample has about 70,000 distinct CDR3 sequences, approximately 12% seen once; the top ten hold over 0.95%. Material for sequencing was whole blood. The receptor source for this set is an adult who was a healthcare worker with PCR-confirmed SARS-CoV-2 infection or an uninfected control (not recorded which).

This clonotype was detected ten times or more. The V call is TRBV5-1, the J call TRBJ1-2, with 8 bases matching TRBD1. The germline V gene encodes CDR1 SGHRS and CDR2 YFSETQ. CDR3 length equals 15 residues. Trimming took 3 bases from V and 11 from J; bases not matched to a gene: 15. This CDR3 reads CASSSNGQGRVGYTF. In DNA form, the CDR3 reads TGCGCCAGCAGCTCTAACGGACAGGGACGTGTGGGATACACCTTC.

J is TRBJ2-3 and V is TRBV10-3; the match to TRBD2 covers 12 bases. The CDR3 has 15 residues. Germline loops: CDR1 ENHRY, CDR2 SYGVKD. Unmatched junction bases numbered 6, after V lost 6 bases and J lost 5 bases. In DNA form, the CDR3 reads TGTGCCATCAGCCCTAGCGGGAGGGTTGGAGATACGCAGTATTTT. Amino acids: CAISPSGRVGDTQYF.

This clonotype was seen at least ten times. This chain joins TRBV6-5 and TRBJ2-2; D is perhaps TRBD1 (5 bases). The CDR3 is made up of 14 amino acids. CDR1 and CDR2 from the germline V gene are MNHEY and SVGAGI. V was shortened by 0 bases and J by 6 bases, with 8 bases between the two germline ends. The CDR3 is CASSYSRRAGELFF. CDR3 bases: TGTGCCAGCAGTTACTCGCGCAGGGCCGGGGAGCTGTTTTTT.

The chain employs TRBV29-1 and TRBJ1-1; D remains unclear. Looked up from germline, CDR1 is SQVTM and CDR2 is ANQGSEA. The ends were cut back, 5 bases at V and 0 bases at J, with 7 bases in the middle. CDR3 size: 12 residues. CDR3 DNA sequence: TGCAGCGTTTTGACGGTGAACACTGAAGCTTTCTTT. Encoded protein: CSVLTVNTEAFF.

This clonotype was picked up many times. This chain connects TRBV18 to TRBJ2-6; 9 nucleotides align to TRBD1. Germline assignment: CDR1 KGHSH and CDR2 LQKENI. The CDR3 is 16 amino acids. Losses at the gene ends were 3 bases for V and 3 bases for J; bases not matched to a gene: 3. The DNA of the CDR3 is TGTGCCAGCTCACCCACAGGGGGCTTTGGGGCCAACGTCCTGACTTTC. It codes for CASSPTGGFGANVLTF.

This chain links TRBV6-4 with TRBJ2-2; D gene uncertain. CDR1 MRHNA and CDR2 SNTAGT come from the germline V gene. There are 13 residues in the CDR3. V dropped 0 bases and J dropped 5 bases, with 4 bases sitting between them. The CDR3 nucleotides are TGTGCCAGCAGTGACTCATTAACCGGGGAGCTGTTTTTT. Its protein product is CASSDSLTGELFF.

There are many counts of this clonotype. The V and J genes are TRBV30 and TRBJ1-6, with 10 positions matching TRBD1. The CDR3 length is 15 residues. Germline V gene lookup returns CDR1 GTSNPN and CDR2 SVGIG (reference sequence). V dropped 0 bases and J dropped 11; count of bases not matched to a gene: 7. In nucleotides, the CDR3 is TGTGCCTGGAGTGTGCTGGACAGGGGGTATACACCCCTCCACTTT. Protein sequence: CAWSVLDRGYTPLHF.

This clonotype showed up many times. This chain joins TRBV12-3 or TRBV12-4 and TRBJ1-5, with TRBD1 as a possible D gene (6 bases). V lost 1 base and J lost 5, with 9 bases in between. This CDR3 comprises 14 residues. The CDR3 reads CASSLVSGDQPQHF. The CDR3 region has the DNA TGTGCCAGCAGTTTAGTGTCAGGGGATCAGCCCCAGCATTTT.

This clonotype was seen many times. The rearrangement links TRBV6-5 to TRBJ2-3; D not resolved. The CDR3 covers 14 residues. V gave up 0 bases and J gave up 3 bases, with 7 bases separating them. CDR1 is MNHEY and CDR2 is SVGAGI in the germline V gene. The CDR3 loop is CASSYSLETDTQYF. The CDR3, as DNA: TGTGCCAGCAGTTACTCCCTAGAGACAGATACGCAGTATTTT.

This clonotype was counted many times. This chain connects TRBV11-2 to TRBJ2-6; tentatively, D is TRBD2 (5 bases). The CDR3 is 17 residues long. Deletions cut 5 bases from V and 3 bases from J, with 17 bases between. CDR1 and CDR2 (germline): SGHAT, FQNNGV. The CDR3 nucleotides are TGTGCCAGCAGCGTGCTTGGAAGGACTTTTGGGGCCAACGTCCTGACTTTC. Translated, it gives CASSVLGRTFGANVLTF.

This clonotype was picked up many times. This rearrangement joins TRBV11-2 to TRBJ1-5; D might be TRBD1 (6 bases). Trimming shortened V by 0 bases and J by 4 bases, and 19 bases separated the two germline ends. Germline values: CDR1 SGHAT, CDR2 FQNNGV. The CDR3 extends over 18 amino acids. CDR3 protein: CASSLDKGSQGLNQPQHF. For the CDR3, the DNA is TGTGCCAGCAGCTTAGATAAAGGCTCGCAGGGGTTGAATCAGCCCCAGCATTTT.

This clonotype was observed a few times. The J gene is TRBJ1-2, the V gene TRBV30; D is undetermined. The germline V gene has CDR1 GTSNPN and CDR2 SVGIG (reference sequence). The CDR3 loop spans 13 amino acids. V gave up 0 bases and J gave up 8 bases, with 13 bases separating them. CDR3 in DNA: TGTGCCTGGAGTGTACACTCCACGGGCGGCTACACCTTC. It yields the protein CAWSVHSTGGYTF.